Presented here are 19 T cell receptor beta chains from one specimen sequenced in a study of PD-1 blockade in classical Hodgkin lymphoma. The table came from immunoSEQ multiplex PCR; TCRdb's copy has only in-frame clones and leaves some out. Counted here are fewer than 45,000 clones, 86% occurring once; the ten biggest clones make up about 5.9%. Every one of the patients relapsed after autologous stem cell transplantation (brentuximab vedotin exposure was variable). The source was peripheral blood mononuclear cells (PBMCs), collected before the second cycle of nivolumab. These receptors all come from a human donor with classical Hodgkin lymphoma.

The rearrangement links TRBV19 to TRBJ2-6; D is undetermined. The CDR3 totals 15 residues. With 3 bases removed from V and 0 bases from J, the gap between germline ends came to 6 bases. Per germline, CDR1 LNHDA and CDR2 SQIVND (reference sequence). The CDR3 is CASSIYISGANVLTF. DNA for the CDR3: TGTGCCAGTAGTATTTATATCTCTGGGGCCAACGTCCTGACTTTC.

V and J are TRBV28 and TRBJ2-7, with D perhaps matching TRBD1 or TRBD2 (6 bases each). V was pared by 5 bases and J by 0 bases, with 14 bases between. The germline V gene has CDR1 MDHEN and CDR2 SYDVKM. This CDR3 has 15 residues. CDR3 in amino acids: CASSRGTQSSYEQYF. The DNA for the CDR3 is TGTGCCAGCAGTAGGGGGACTCAAAGCTCCTACGAGCAGTACTTC.

The chain recombines TRBV6-1 with TRBJ2-3, with D perhaps matching TRBD2 (6 bases). The germline V and J ends were trimmed by 8 bases and 7 bases, with 16 bases remaining between them. The CDR3 spans 13 residues. Germline values: CDR1 MNHNS, CDR2 SASEGT. CDR3 in amino acids: CASAPRERYTQYF. The DNA for the CDR3 is TGTGCCAGCGCCCCCCGGGAGCGGTATACGCAGTATTTT.

In nucleotides, the CDR3 is TGTGCCAGCTCACCCGTTCCGACAGGGCTCAACTATGGCTACACCTTC. Amino acid sequence: CASSPVPTGLNYGYTF. V gene TRBV18 combines with J gene TRBJ1-2; 7 bases agree with TRBD1. Germline lookup yields CDR1 KGHSH and CDR2 LQKENI. CDR3 length equals 16 residues. With 3 bases clipped from V and 2 bases from J, the junction kept 9 bases outside the gene matches.

This clone was counted between two and nine times. The chain joins TRBV4-2 to TRBJ2-7, with 8 bases matching TRBD1. Germline lookup yields CDR1 LGHNA and CDR2 YNFKEQ. The length of the CDR3 is 16 residues. Trimming removed 4 bases from V and 7 bases from J; junction bases left unmatched: 15. CDR3: CASSRQGQGAEGEQYF. The DNA of the CDR3 is TGTGCCAGCAGCCGCCAAGGGCAGGGGGCAGAGGGAGAGCAGTACTTC.

V gene TRBV7-2 combines with J gene TRBJ2-3, with TRBD2 as a possible D gene (6 bases). The ends were cut back, 5 bases at V and 2 bases at J, with 14 bases in the middle. This CDR3 has 15 residues. The germline V gene has CDR1 SGHTA and CDR2 FQGNSA. The chain's CDR3 is CASSVAGRHTDTQYF. CDR3 nucleotides: TGTGCCAGCAGCGTTGCCGGGAGACACACAGATACGCAGTATTTT.

The CDR3 sequence: CASSLLGAPGNTIYF. CDR3 sequence (DNA): TGTGCCAGCAGCTTGCTAGGGGCTCCCGGAAACACCATATATTTT. The genes are TRBV5-6 and TRBJ1-3, with D maybe TRBD1 (5 bases). Germline V gives CDR1 SGHDT, CDR2 YYEEEE. This CDR3 is built from 15 residues. Trimming left V 1 base short and J 4 bases short, with 12 bases between.

The CDR3 sequence: CASSVTGPGQGKSDSYNEQFF. As DNA, the CDR3 is TGTGCCAGCAGCGTAACCGGACCGGGACAGGGTAAAAGCGACTCCTACAATGAGCAGTTCTTC. The V call is TRBV9, the J call TRBJ2-1, with 9 bases that match TRBD1. V shed 1 base and J 0 bases; nucleotides not matched to a gene: 17. The CDR3 has 21 residues. Germline values: CDR1 SGDLS, CDR2 YYNGEE.

The sample holds one count of this clone. This chain links TRBV9 with TRBJ2-5, with 10 bases aligning to TRBD2. V dropped 1 base and J dropped 5; count of bases not matched to a gene: 5. The CDR3 runs to 15 residues. Germline lookup yields CDR1 SGDLS and CDR2 YYNGEE. The CDR3 reads CASSVLAGVAETQYF. CDR3 bases: TGTGCCAGCAGCGTACTAGCGGGAGTAGCTGAGACCCAGTACTTC.

V is TRBV15 and J is TRBJ2-5, with 7 nucleotides matching TRBD1. This CDR3 comprises 15 residues. V trimming: 7 bases; J trimming: 6 bases; junction bases outside the gene matches: 14. Germline lookup yields CDR1 LNHNV and CDR2 YYDKDF (reference sequence). The CDR3 nucleotides read TGTGCCACCAAGTCCGGGGTAGGGGGCCCTAAGACCCAGTACTTC. Protein sequence: CATKSGVGGPKTQYF.

The rearrangement joins TRBV27 to TRBJ2-7, with D possibly TRBD2 on 5 matching bases. Trimming took off 2 bases at V and 11 bases at J, with 13 bases between the two ends. Per germline, CDR1 MNHEY and CDR2 SMNVEV (reference sequence). The CDR3 runs 12 residues. The CDR3: CASSLPGITEYF. The CDR3 bases are TGTGCCAGCAGTTTACCGGGGATTACGGAGTACTTC.

This rearrangement joins TRBV6-5 to TRBJ2-3; D is possibly TRBD1 (7 bases). The V end was cut by 9 bases, the J end by 5 bases, with 21 bases between. Germline lookup yields CDR1 MNHEY and CDR2 SVGAGI. The CDR3 has 15 residues. The CDR3 nucleotides read TGTGCCAGTTCGAGACTAGGGGGCAAGGAAGATACGCAGTATTTT. It codes for CASSRLGGKEDTQYF.

A single count supports this clone. The chain carries TRBV28 and TRBJ2-7; no firm D call. This CDR3 contains 14 residues. The germline V gene has CDR1 MDHEN and CDR2 SYDVKM. V was pared by 5 bases and J by 2 bases, with 13 bases between. CDR3 in amino acids: CASSPSPTPYEQYF. CDR3 coding DNA: TGTGCCAGCAGTCCATCACCGACTCCCTACGAGCAGTACTTC.

This clone was observed a few times. V gene TRBV6-5 combines with J gene TRBJ2-7; 9 bases match TRBD1. Looked up from germline, CDR1 is MNHEY and CDR2 is SVGAGI. The CDR3 totals 12 residues. V trimming: 6 bases; J trimming: 5 bases; junction bases outside the gene matches: 2. Here the CDR3 DNA reads TGTGCCAGCAGGGGACAGGGAAACGAGCAGTACTTC. Its protein is CASRGQGNEQYF.

The rearrangement uses TRBV25-1 and TRBJ2-2, with 7 bases fitting TRBD1. J gave up 3 bases and V 0 bases, and 7 bases lay outside the gene matches. This CDR3 has 17 amino acids. Germline V gene sequence: CDR1 MGHDK, CDR2 SYGVNS. For the CDR3, the DNA is TGTGCCAGCAGTGAATATAAGGGGGCTCAGGACACCGGGGAGCTGTTTTTT. Its translation is CASSEYKGAQDTGELFF.

CDR3 sequence (DNA): TGTGCCAGCAGTGAAGCAGTAATCCAAGAGACCCAGTACTTC. Protein: CASSEAVIQETQYF. The rearrangement uses TRBV2 and TRBJ2-5; the D is unclear. The CDR3 has 14 residues. Germline V gives CDR1 SNHLY, CDR2 FYNNEI. The germline V and J ends were trimmed by 0 bases and 1 base, with 6 bases remaining between them. Combining the CDR3 with reference TRBV2 and TRBJ2-5 gives the whole variable domain EPEVTQTPSHQVTQMGQEVILRCVPISNHLYFYWYRQILGQKVEFLVSFYNNEISEKSEIFDDQFSVERPDGSNFTLKIRSTKLEDSAMYFCASSEAVIQETQYFGPGTRLLVL.

This chain links TRBV6-1 with TRBJ2-3; D is uncertain. The germline V gene encodes CDR1 MNHNS and CDR2 SASEGT. This CDR3 is built from 14 residues. V was shortened by 1 base and J by 2 bases, with 7 bases between the two germline ends. Written as DNA, the CDR3 is TGTGCCAGCAGTGAAGTCGGGTACACAGATACGCAGTATTTT. Its translation is CASSEVGYTDTQYF.

This rearrangement joins TRBV11-2 to TRBJ2-7; either TRBD1 or TRBD2 may supply D (5 bases each). Trimming took off 5 bases at V and 7 bases at J, with 12 bases between the two ends. The CDR3 loop spans 12 amino acids. CDR1 and CDR2 (germline): SGHAT, FQNNGV. The CDR3 DNA follows: TGTGCCAGCAGCCCCGGGACGGCGGAGCAGTACTTC. Translated, it gives CASSPGTAEQYF.

This chain links TRBV13 with TRBJ2-2, with no clear D. Germline V gene sequence: CDR1 PRHDT, CDR2 FYEKMQ (reference sequence). Deletions cut 2 bases from V and 1 base from J, with 11 bases between. This CDR3 has 16 residues. The CDR3 protein is CASSLTPSLNTGELFF. The CDR3 nucleotides are TGTGCCAGCAGCTTAACCCCCTCCCTGAACACCGGGGAGCTGTTTTTT.